The 30 T cell receptor beta chains below all came from one sample that was sequenced in a study of shared clonotypes between healthy human individuals. The protocol was immunoSEQ multiplex PCR, while the TCRdb copy is restricted to in-frame clones and leaves out a portion. Of about 1.1 million clones listed, 60% to 80% are singletons. The sequenced material came from memory CD4+ T cells from PBMCs. The sample's subset: CD45RA-negative fraction. These receptors all come from a man younger than 35 in good health. Some clones in this sample may be carry-over from other donors' samples.

The table lists this clone with many counts. Other DNA sequences in the sample encode the same CDR3. This chain connects TRBV4-1 to TRBJ1-2; weak D call: TRBD1 (6 bases). Germline CDR1 reads MGHRA; CDR2 reads YSYEKL. The CDR3 totals 15 residues. With 3 bases removed from V and 4 bases from J, the gap between germline ends came to 15 bases. This chain's CDR3 is CASSQGGASPYGYTF. CDR3 DNA: TGCGCCAGCAGCCAGGGGGGGGCCTCCCCCTATGGCTACACCTTC.

This clone was seen a handful of times. V and J are TRBV2 and TRBJ1-2; D might be TRBD1 (6 bases). This CDR3 spans 15 amino acids. V was cut by 0 bases and J by 8 bases, with 16 bases left in between. Germline CDR1 SNHLY, CDR2 FYNNEI. The DNA for the CDR3 is TGTGCCAGCAGTGAAGCGGGGCAGGGGATCGGAGGCTACACCTTC. Translation: CASSEAGQGIGGYTF. Full variable domain (remainder filled in from reference TRBV2 and TRBJ1-2): EPEVTQTPSHQVTQMGQEVILRCVPISNHLYFYWYRQILGQKVEFLVSFYNNEISEKSEIFDDQFSVERPDGSNFTLKIRSTKLEDSAMYFCASSEAGQGIGGYTFGSGTRLTVV.

V gene TRBV28 combines with J gene TRBJ1-3; TRBD1 might be the D (6 bases). Germline values: CDR1 MDHEN, CDR2 SYDVKM. This CDR3 comprises 16 residues. Deletions cut 4 bases from V and 0 bases from J, with 13 bases between. CDR3 protein: CASSSPGQASGNTIYF. For the CDR3, the DNA is TGTGCCAGCAGTTCCCCGGGACAAGCCTCTGGAAACACCATATATTTT. Together with reference TRBV28 and TRBJ1-3, the CDR3 gives the full variable domain: DVKVTQSSRYLVKRTGEKVFLECVQDMDHENMFWYRQDPGLGLRLIYFSYDVKMKEKGDIPEGYSVSREKKERFSLILESASTNQTSMYLCASSSPGQASGNTIYFGEGSWLTVV.

The V gene is TRBV6-1, the J gene TRBJ1-1; D gene uncertain. Germline CDR1 is MNHNS and CDR2 is SASEGT. V was pared by 6 bases and J by 5 bases, with 16 bases between. The CDR3 runs to 14 residues. The CDR3 protein is CASRIGDMATEAFF. The CDR3 DNA reads as TGTGCCAGCAGGATCGGGGATATGGCGACTGAAGCTTTCTTT.

The V gene is TRBV29-1, the J gene TRBJ2-1; tentatively, D is TRBD1 or TRBD2 (5 bases each). CDR3 length: 10 amino acids. Germline CDR1 SQVTM, CDR2 ANQGSEA. The germline V and J ends were trimmed by 4 bases and 10 bases, with 8 bases remaining between them. The CDR3 region is CSVGGTEQFF. CDR3 DNA sequence: TGCAGCGTTGGTGGGACCGAGCAGTTCTTC.

This rearrangement joins TRBV10-1 to TRBJ1-2; 10 bases are shared with TRBD1. CDR1 and CDR2 from the germline V gene are WNHNN and SYGVQD (reference sequence). The CDR3 length is 14 residues. The junction had 3 bases not matched to a gene; V was cut back by 0 bases and J by 8 bases. Here the CDR3 reads CASSESRTGGGYTF. The CDR3 DNA sequence: TGCGCCAGCAGTGAGTCCAGGACAGGGGGAGGCTACACCTTC.

The chain employs TRBV2 and TRBJ2-1; TRBD2 matches at 7 bases. V lost 4 bases to trimming and J lost 7 bases; unmatched junction nucleotides: 4. This CDR3 comprises 13 residues. Germline lookup yields CDR1 SNHLY and CDR2 FYNNEI. The CDR3 reads CASSAQRENEQFF. CDR3 bases: TGTGCCAGCAGTGCCCAGCGGGAAAATGAGCAGTTCTTC.

V and J are TRBV18 and TRBJ2-5; 8 nucleotides agree with TRBD1. The CDR3 is made up of 14 amino acids. With 3 bases clipped from V and 5 bases from J, the junction kept 5 bases outside the gene matches. Germline CDR1 KGHSH, CDR2 LQKENI. The CDR3 spells CASSPMDRAETQYF. The CDR3 DNA reads as TGTGCCAGCTCACCCATGGACAGGGCGGAGACCCAGTACTTC.

The sample holds a few counts of this clone. The J gene is TRBJ2-5, the V gene TRBV7-9, with D perhaps matching TRBD1 or TRBD2 (5 bases each). Germline V gene lookup returns CDR1 SEHNR and CDR2 FQNEAQ (reference sequence). The CDR3 length is 15 residues. Trimming pared 3 bases from V and 1 base from J, leaving 12 bases between. The CDR3 reads CASSFGRGPQETQYF. CDR3 in DNA: TGTGCCAGCAGCTTCGGTCGGGGACCCCAAGAGACCCAGTACTTC.

This chain uses TRBV4-2 with TRBJ1-5; perhaps TRBD1 as D (5 bases). Per the germline V gene, CDR1 is LGHNA and CDR2 is YNFKEQ. The V gene lost 4 bases and the J gene lost 2 bases, with 15 bases spanning the gap. CDR3 length: 16 residues. This chain's CDR3 is CASSPRGGDGNQPQHF. The CDR3 coding sequence is TGTGCCAGCAGCCCTCGGGGGGGGGATGGCAATCAGCCCCAGCATTTT.

On this clone: Other DNA sequences in this specimen translate into the identical CDR3. This sequence joins TRBV4-1 and TRBJ1-5; 7 positions match TRBD1. The germline gives CDR1 MGHRA, CDR2 YSYEKL. There are 15 residues in the CDR3. The V and J ends lost 3 bases and 2 bases, in that order; junction bases with no gene match: 4. The CDR3 nucleotides are TGCGCCAGCAGCCAGGGAACAGGGGGCAATCAGCCCCAGCATTTT. Translation gives CASSQGTGGNQPQHF.

The gene calls are TRBV19 and TRBJ1-2, with D possibly TRBD1 on 6 matching bases. CDR1 is LNHDA and CDR2 is SQIVND in the germline V gene (reference sequence). There are 11 residues in the CDR3. V dropped 5 bases and J dropped 9 bases, with 10 bases sitting between them. Written as DNA, the CDR3 is TGTGCCAGTAGTCAAGGGGGACGCTACACCTTC. The encoded protein is CASSQGGRYTF. Full variable domain (remainder filled in from reference TRBV19 and TRBJ1-2): DGGITQSPKYLFRKEGQNVTLSCEQNLNHDAMYWYRQDPGQGLRLIYYSQIVNDFQKGDIAEGYSVSREKKESFPLTVTSAQKNPTAFYLCASSQGGRYTFGSGTRLTVV.

The chain carries TRBV4-2 and TRBJ2-1; possibly TRBD2 for D (6 bases). Trimming shortened V by 1 base and J by 6 bases, and 13 bases separated the two germline ends. Per germline, CDR1 LGHNA and CDR2 YNFKEQ. This CDR3 comprises 15 residues. CDR3 amino acids: CASSQGRERLNEQFF. CDR3 in DNA: TGTGCCAGCAGCCAAGGGCGGGAACGCCTCAATGAGCAGTTCTTC.

The rearrangement uses TRBV6-5 and TRBJ2-7, with TRBD1 as a possible D gene (5 bases). This CDR3 spans 12 amino acids. Germline V CDR1 and CDR2: MNHEY, SVGAGI. The ends were cut back, 6 bases at V and 7 bases at J, with 13 bases in the middle. The CDR3 DNA reads TGTGCCAGCAGCCCCCAGGGTAGGGAGCAGTACTTC. It yields the protein CASSPQGREQYF.

The gene calls are TRBV5-4 and TRBJ1-1, with 8 nucleotides matching TRBD1. With V trimmed by 4 bases and J by 6 bases, 8 bases remained unmatched. Germline CDR1 is SGHNT and CDR2 is YYREEE (reference sequence). This CDR3 contains 14 residues. The CDR3 sequence: CASSPTQGESEAFF. In DNA, the CDR3 is TGTGCCAGCAGCCCCACACAGGGGGAATCTGAAGCTTTCTTT.

This clone occurred a few times. CDR3 in amino acids: CAWRQGLGEKLFF. The CDR3 DNA is TGTGCCTGGAGACAGGGGTTGGGTGAAAAACTGTTTTTT. V gene TRBV30 combines with J gene TRBJ1-4, with 7 positions matching TRBD1. After removal of 3 bases from V and 7 bases from J, the junction contained 5 bases not matched to a gene. The CDR3 loop spans 13 amino acids. CDR1 and CDR2 (germline): GTSNPN, SVGIG (reference sequence).

The V and J genes are TRBV7-3 and TRBJ2-3, with D maybe TRBD1 (5 bases). Trimming pared 3 bases from V and 1 base from J, leaving 11 bases between. Germline V gene sequence: CDR1 SGHTA, CDR2 FQGTGA. The CDR3 totals 15 residues. The CDR3 region is CASSFVGPGTDTQYF. The CDR3 bases are TGTGCCAGCAGCTTTGTGGGGCCCGGCACAGATACGCAGTATTTT.

In this sample, this clone turned up once. This rearrangement joins TRBV5-1 to TRBJ2-1, with 13 positions matching TRBD2. The junction had 10 bases not matched to a gene; V was cut back by 5 bases and J by 5 bases. Germline lookup yields CDR1 SGHRS and CDR2 YFSETQ. This CDR3 comprises 17 residues. In nucleotides, the CDR3 is TGCGCCAGCAGGGGGGGGACTAGCGGGACCCCAGACAATGAGCAGTTCTTC. It codes for CASRGGTSGTPDNEQFF. Supplemented by reference TRBV5-1 and TRBJ2-1, the full variable domain reads KAGVTQTPRYLIKTRGQQVTLSCSPISGHRSVSWYQQTPGQGLQFLFEYFSETQRNKGNFPGRFSGRQFSNSRSEMNVSTLELGDSALYLCASRGGTSGTPDNEQFFGPGTRLTVL.

The rearrangement joins TRBV27 to TRBJ2-2; D is ambiguous. Germline CDR1 and CDR2: MNHEY and SMNVEV (reference sequence). The length of the CDR3 is 12 residues. V was clipped by 6 bases and J by 6 bases, with 8 bases between them. Here the CDR3 reads CASRKVAGELFF. As DNA, the CDR3 is TGTGCCAGCAGGAAGGTGGCCGGGGAGCTGTTTTTT.

J is TRBJ1-1 and V is TRBV7-9; D ambiguous. This CDR3 contains 10 residues. Germline loops: CDR1 SEHNR, CDR2 FQNEAQ (reference sequence). Trimming cost V 1 base and J 11 bases, with 5 bases left between them. The chain's CDR3 is CASSLERAFF. DNA for the CDR3: TGTGCCAGCAGCTTAGAACGTGCTTTCTTT.

This clone showed up just once. The rearrangement joins TRBV15 to TRBJ2-5, with a tentative D call TRBD2 (5 bases). Germline lookup yields CDR1 LNHNV and CDR2 YYDKDF (reference sequence). V was cut by 1 base and J by 3 bases, with 9 bases left in between. This CDR3 region has 14 residues. The DNA for the CDR3 is TGTGCCACCAGCAGAGCAGGACTGAAAGAGACCCAGTACTTC. Its protein product is CATSRAGLKETQYF.

V is TRBV6-5 and J is TRBJ1-1; D gene unclear. Germline V gene lookup returns CDR1 MNHEY and CDR2 SVGAGI. V was cut by 0 bases and J by 1 base, with 9 bases left in between. CDR3 length: 15 amino acids. CDR3 in amino acids: CASSYSGDPNTEAFF. The CDR3 DNA sequence: TGTGCCAGCAGTTACTCGGGCGATCCGAACACTGAAGCTTTCTTT.

This clone occurred a few times. The chain recombines TRBV2 with TRBJ2-7; no clear D. CDR1 and CDR2 (germline): SNHLY, FYNNEI. The CDR3 has 13 amino acids. Trimming left V 4 bases short and J 3 bases short, with 10 bases between. The CDR3 region is CASSALDGYEQYF. CDR3 DNA: TGTGCCAGCAGTGCCTTAGACGGCTACGAGCAGTACTTC. Supplemented by reference TRBV2 and TRBJ2-7, the full variable domain reads EPEVTQTPSHQVTQMGQEVILRCVPISNHLYFYWYRQILGQKVEFLVSFYNNEISEKSEIFDDQFSVERPDGSNFTLKIRSTKLEDSAMYFCASSALDGYEQYFGPGTRLTVT.

The sample holds many counts of this clone. At the DNA level, this CDR3 is encoded by other sequences in the same sample as well. The chain combines TRBV28 with TRBJ1-1, with a tentative D call TRBD1 (5 bases). The CDR3 totals 13 residues. V lost 2 bases and J 5 bases, leaving 9 bases between the germline ends. Per germline, CDR1 MDHEN and CDR2 SYDVKM. CDR3 amino acids: CASSLGRVTEAFF. CDR3 sequence (DNA): TGTGCCAGCAGTTTAGGCAGGGTGACTGAAGCTTTCTTT.

The J gene is TRBJ1-2, the V gene TRBV10-3; D uncertain. Germline V gives CDR1 ENHRY, CDR2 SYGVKD. V was trimmed by 11 bases and J by 0 bases, leaving 13 bases between them. CDR3 length equals 13 residues. CDR3 residues: CAAQETTNYGYTF. In DNA form, the CDR3 reads TGTGCCGCCCAGGAGACAACTAACTATGGCTACACCTTC.

The J gene is TRBJ2-7, the V gene TRBV5-6, with 7 bases aligning to TRBD1. Germline V gene data show CDR1 as SGHDT and CDR2 as YYEEEE. Germline trimming cut 4 bases from V and 5 bases from J; bases unmatched to any gene: 12. There are 15 residues in the CDR3. For the CDR3, the DNA is TGTGCCAGCAGCGGGACCCGACAGGGTATCAACGAGCAGTACTTC. It is translated as CASSGTRQGINEQYF.

The V gene is TRBV2, the J gene TRBJ2-7; D is undetermined. V was trimmed by 6 bases and J by 5 bases, leaving 11 bases between them. The CDR3 length is 12 residues. Looked up from germline, CDR1 is SNHLY and CDR2 is FYNNEI. CDR3 residues: CASRGEINEQYF. Written as DNA, the CDR3 is TGTGCCAGCAGGGGCGAGATTAACGAGCAGTACTTC.

The chain employs TRBV6-5 and TRBJ2-2; D may correspond to TRBD1 or TRBD2 (5 bases each). V was shortened by 6 bases and J by 3 bases, with 11 bases between the two germline ends. CDR3 length: 14 residues. The germline CDR1 and CDR2 sequences are MNHEY and SVGAGI. The CDR3 coding sequence is TGTGCCAGCAGCCGAGGGACCGACACCGGGGAGCTGTTTTTT. Protein sequence: CASSRGTDTGELFF.

This clone appeared a few times. The chain uses TRBV27 and TRBJ1-1; D gene ambiguous. CDR3 length: 13 residues. The V end lost 3 bases, the J end lost 0 bases, and 5 bases lay between the germline ends. CDR1 MNHEY and CDR2 SMNVEV come from the germline V gene (reference sequence). CDR3 coding DNA: TGTGCCAGCAGTTTTAGGGTGAACACTGAAGCTTTCTTT. Amino acid sequence: CASSFRVNTEAFF.

Comment on this clone: This may be a read error, as it is one base from a much larger clone. The sample contains more than one DNA sequence encoding this CDR3. For the CDR3, the DNA is TGTGCCAGCAGCTCTCAGGGGAACACTGAAGCTTTCTTT. Its translation: CASSSQGNTEAFF. V usage is TRBV7-2 and J usage is TRBJ1-1; D may be TRBD1 (5 bases). Germline V lookup: CDR1 SGHTA, CDR2 FQGNSA. V was cut by 4 bases and J by 1 base, with 7 bases left in between. The CDR3 sequence is 13 residues long.